This TCR beta chain was observed in a study of shared T cell receptors in the human thymus. Profiled with immunoSEQ multiplex PCR; TCRdb holds only in-frame clones, not every one. The table lists hundreds of thousands of clones, around 87% of them singletons. Germline CDR1 and CDR2: SGHTA and FQGTGA. Trimming took 0 bases from V and 4 from J, leaving 6 bases between them. The CDR3 contains 13 residues. The data also belong to a second study, concerning human thymus T cells. From that paper: Those donating were healthy Finnish infants in corrective surgery for congenital heart defects.

The chain combines TRBV7-3 with TRBJ1-1, with D uncertain. What was sequenced was thymocytes. This sequence originates from a boy under two years old with a congenital heart defect. The CDR3 DNA is TGTGCCAGCAGCTTAACGCAGTTCACTGAAGCTTTCTTT. Translating gives CASSLTQFTEAFF.